Presented here are 4 T cell receptor beta chains from one specimen sequenced in a study of human T cells and chemical hapten exposure. Documented time point: patch test 2, 6 weeks after DPC sensitization. Described treatment: therapeutic diphenylcyclopropenone sensitization with weekly scalp DPC. TCRdb re-called the RACE reads through MiXCR, storing one row per CDR3 protein. This table holds roughly 84,000 distinct CDR3 sequences, about 9.4% found once. The sequencing used whole blood, collected in connection with sensitization to the hapten diphenylcyclopropenone (DPC). The receptors originated from a woman aged 45-65 years with alopecia areata. Some clones in this sample may be carry-over from other donors' samples.

This rearrangement joins TRBV12-5 to TRBJ2-2; D not certain. Germline V CDR1 and CDR2: LGHNT, FRNRAP. This CDR3 is 12 amino acids long. The V gene lost 5 bases and the J gene lost 4 bases, with 5 bases spanning the gap. CDR3 loop: CASGISTGELFF. The DNA of the CDR3 is TGTGCTAGTGGTATCAGCACCGGGGAGCTGTTTTTT.

This clonotype has more than one count but fewer than ten. This sequence joins TRBV6-4 and TRBJ2-1; TRBD2 aligns across 8 bases. This CDR3 has 17 amino acids. V was pared by 4 bases and J by 6 bases, with 14 bases of the junction left unmatched. Germline values: CDR1 MRHNA, CDR2 SNTAGT. CDR3 DNA: TGTGCCAGCAGTGGAACTAGCGGCCGCGGCCCCCGCAATGAGCAGTTCTTC. Amino acid sequence: CASSGTSGRGPRNEQFF.

This clonotype was counted at least ten times. This rearrangement joins TRBV19 to TRBJ2-1; TRBD1 or TRBD2 may be the D gene (5 bases each). The CDR3 extends over 15 amino acids. Germline V gene sequence: CDR1 LNHDA, CDR2 SQIVND (reference sequence). Trimming took off 2 bases at V and 5 bases at J, with 13 bases between the two ends. The CDR3 spells CASSIRGGPNNEQFF. The CDR3 DNA reads TGTGCCAGTAGTATACGTGGGGGACCTAACAATGAGCAGTTCTTC.

This clonotype was seen a few times. The chain joins TRBV28 to TRBJ2-3, with unresolved D. The germline V gene encodes CDR1 MDHEN and CDR2 SYDVKM. V lost 6 bases and J 5 bases, leaving 6 bases between the germline ends. The CDR3 sequence is 11 residues long. This CDR3 reads CASRILDTQYF. The CDR3 DNA reads as TGTGCCAGCAGGATTTTAGATACGCAGTATTTT.